This record covers a single TCR beta chain. These data are taken from a study of blood T cell repertoires in COVID-19. The CDR3 loop spans 11 amino acids. The germline CDR1 and CDR2 sequences are DFQATT and SNEGSKA (reference sequence). V dropped 5 bases and J dropped 8 bases, with 12 bases sitting between them. The authors' processing: Nucleated cell counts were estimated from reference gene primer amplification. Clones were sequenced by immunoSEQ multiplex PCR, and TCRdb holds only the in-frame ones, with some missing. V, J and clone size are those of that table, while D and trimming were read from the DNA. The data show fewer than 500,000 clones, about 90% seen once.

V gene TRBV20-1 combines with J gene TRBJ1-2; D is unresolved. Sequencing was carried out using PBMCs or T cells enriched from blood (not recorded which). This receptor was obtained from a woman under 30 who had recovered from COVID-19. CDR3 sequence: CSAFERRGYTF. The CDR3 nucleotides read TGCAGTGCTTTTGAGAGGCGGGGCTACACCTTC.